A single TCR beta chain is shown here with its context. The antigen is undetermined. This entry belongs to a study of T cell repertoires in cytomegalovirus infection. TCRdb passed the reads through MiXCR, listing each CDR3 protein once. The repertoire includes approximately 990,000 distinct CDR3 sequences, around 30% of them detected once, and about an eighth sits in the top ten. CDR3 length: 16 amino acids. CDR1 SGHDT and CDR2 YYEEEE come from the germline V gene. Trimming stripped 3 bases from V and 0 bases from J, with 15 bases between. The chain uses TRBV5-6 and TRBJ1-1; perhaps TRBD1 as D (5 bases). The TCR sequence derives from a human donor in good health (CMV status not recorded). Some clones in this sample may be carry-over from other donors' samples. Source: cultured CD8+ T cells from PBMCs, taken from culture after CMV antigen stimulation. CDR3 sequence: CASSWAPGGMNTEAFF. CDR3 nucleotides: TGTGCCAGCAGCTGGGCCCCTGGGGGGATGAACACTGAAGCTTTCTTT.